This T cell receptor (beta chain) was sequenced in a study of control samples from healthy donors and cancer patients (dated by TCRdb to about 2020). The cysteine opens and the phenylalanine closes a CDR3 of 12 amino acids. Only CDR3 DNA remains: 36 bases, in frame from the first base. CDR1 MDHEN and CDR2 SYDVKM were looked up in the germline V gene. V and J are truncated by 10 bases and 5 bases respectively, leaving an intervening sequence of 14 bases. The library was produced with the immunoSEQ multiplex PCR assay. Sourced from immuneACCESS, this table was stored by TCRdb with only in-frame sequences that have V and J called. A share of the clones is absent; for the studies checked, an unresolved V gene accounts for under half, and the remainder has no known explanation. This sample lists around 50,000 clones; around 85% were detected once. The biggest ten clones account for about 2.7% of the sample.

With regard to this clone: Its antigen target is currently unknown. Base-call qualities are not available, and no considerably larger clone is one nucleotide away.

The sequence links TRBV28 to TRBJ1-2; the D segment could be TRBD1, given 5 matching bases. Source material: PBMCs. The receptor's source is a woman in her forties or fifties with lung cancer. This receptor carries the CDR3 CAIRGWGYGYTF. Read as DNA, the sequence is TGTGCCATCAGAGGGTGGGGGTATGGCTACACCTTC.